This is a list of T cell receptor beta chains from one sample in a study of T cells in Graves' hyperthyroidism and ophthalmopathy. From the multiplex PCR reads, TCRdb called clonotypes with MiXCR, one entry per CDR3 protein. The table includes about 320,000 distinct CDR3 sequences, 16% detected once. The sequencing input was blood. The receptors were gathered from a man aged 30 to 39 with Graves' hyperthyroidism. Both conserved end residues are part of each CDR3. Each record gives: V gene, clone size, D gene, J gene, CDR3 DNA, CDR3 protein. D genes are given only for firm matches. Part of the rows lack a size; the others show once, few, many or a class for expanded clones.

TRBV20-1,many,TRBD2,TRBJ2-2,TGCAGTGCTAGAGAACCCCTAGCGGGAGGCACCGGGGAGCTGTTTTTT,CSAREPLAGGTGELFF
TRBV20-1,few,.,TRBJ2-1,TGCAGTGTTGCCAGCCGGAGCGTTACCGGTGGTGAGCAGTTCTTC,CSVASRSVTGGEQFF
TRBV5-1,many,.,TRBJ2-1,TGCGCCAGCAGCTTGGCCCGACTAGACAATGAGCAGTTCTTC,CASSLARLDNEQFF
TRBV7-8,many,TRBD2,TRBJ2-1,TGTGCCAGCAGACGAACTAGCGGGCCTTACAATGAGCAGTTCTTC,CASRRTSGPYNEQFF
TRBV6-1,many,.,TRBJ2-2,TGTGCCAGCAGTGGGAGGGGGCGGGATCCCACCGGGGAGCTGTTTTTT,CASSGRGRDPTGELFF
TRBV12-3/TRBV12-4,.,TRBD2,TRBJ2-2,TGTGCCAGCATTCAGGGACTAGCGGGAGGCGTCACCGGGGACCTGTTTTTT,CASIQGLAGGVTGDLFF
TRBV3-1,many,TRBD2,TRBJ2-7,TGTGCCAGCAGCTTCGGGACTAGCGGGAGTTACGAGCAGTACTTC,CASSFGTSGSYEQYF
TRBV24-1,many,.,TRBJ2-1,TGTGCCACCACGTTTATTTATGGGCAGTTCTTC,CATTFIYGQFF
TRBV28,few,TRBD1,TRBJ1-4,TGTGCCAGCAGTCTACCGGGACAGGGGAATGAAAAACTGTTTTTT,CASSLPGQGNEKLFF
TRBV5-1,few,TRBD1,TRBJ1-2,TGCGCCAGCAGCCCGGCGACAGGGGGCTACTATGGCTACACCTTC,CASSPATGGYYGYTF
TRBV15,.,.,TRBJ1-1,TGTGCCACCAGCAGAGATTCTAGGGGTGAAGCTTTCTTT,CATSRDSRGEAFF
TRBV27,.,TRBD2,TRBJ2-7,TGTGCCTGCAGTTTAACCTCTAGCGGGAGGGCTGACGAGCAGTACTTC,CACSLTSSGRADEQYF
TRBV9,few,.,TRBJ2-2,TGTGCCAGCAGCCAAATTTTGGACGGATACACCGGGGAGCTGTTTTTT,CASSQILDGYTGELFF
TRBV20-1,many,.,TRBJ2-1,TGCAGTGCTAGAAGGTGGGCCAGACACCCCAGGATTGACAATGAGCAGTTCTTC,CSARRWARHPRIDNEQFF
TRBV18,many,.,TRBJ1-1,TGTGCCAGCTCACCATTAGTCCGAAAAAACACTGAAGCTTTCTTT,CASSPLVRKNTEAFF
TRBV15,.,.,TRBJ2-3,TGTGCCACCAGCAGAGTTGGGAAGGCAGATACGCAGTATTTT,CATSRVGKADTQYF
TRBV6-2/TRBV6-3,.,.,TRBJ2-1,TGTGCCAGCAGTTATTGGGTGGGAGTAACACCGGGTGAGCAGTTCTTC,CASSYWVGVTPGEQFF
TRBV15,many,.,TRBJ2-1,TGTGCCACCAGCAGACGTCCCTGGGGGGGCGCGGAGGATGAGCAGTTCTTC,CATSRRPWGGAEDEQFF
TRBV2,few,TRBD1,TRBJ1-4,TGTGCCAGCAAATGGGACAGCCTTGGGGCAGAACTGTTTTTT,CASKWDSLGAELFF
TRBV28,many,TRBD2,TRBJ2-1,TGTGCCAGCAGCCCCGTGCTAGCGGGAGGACTTGAGCAGTTCTTC,CASSPVLAGGLEQFF
TRBV2,.,TRBD1,TRBJ1-2,TGTGCCAGCAAGGGACAGGGCTATGGCTACACCTTC,CASKGQGYGYTF
TRBV20-1,.,TRBD2,TRBJ2-5,TGCAGTGCTAGGAGACTAGCGGGGGTCGTACAGTACTTC,CSARRLAGVVQYF
TRBV2,many,TRBD1,TRBJ2-7,TGTGCCAGCAGGACCCCCGGAGGGGGACAGGGTACCTACGAGCAGTACTTC,CASRTPGGGQGTYEQYF
TRBV9,few,.,TRBJ1-1,TGTGCCAGAGGGGTGAACACTGAAGCTTTCTTT,CARGVNTEAFF
TRBV7-3,many,.,TRBJ2-1,TGTGCCAGCAGCTCGGCGGGACGGAGCAATGAGCAGTTCTTC,CASSSAGRSNEQFF
TRBV28,many,.,TRBJ2-5,TGTGCCAGCAGTAGGCAAACAGGGGAGACCCAGTACTTC,CASSRQTGETQYF
TRBV11-2,many,TRBD1,TRBJ1-2,TGTGCCAGCAGCTCTCCGACAGGGTCCTATGGCTACACCTTC,CASSSPTGSYGYTF
TRBV11-3,few,.,TRBJ1-4,TGTGCCAGCAGCTTTAGGACCGGGACATTCGAAAAACTGTTTTTT,CASSFRTGTFEKLFF